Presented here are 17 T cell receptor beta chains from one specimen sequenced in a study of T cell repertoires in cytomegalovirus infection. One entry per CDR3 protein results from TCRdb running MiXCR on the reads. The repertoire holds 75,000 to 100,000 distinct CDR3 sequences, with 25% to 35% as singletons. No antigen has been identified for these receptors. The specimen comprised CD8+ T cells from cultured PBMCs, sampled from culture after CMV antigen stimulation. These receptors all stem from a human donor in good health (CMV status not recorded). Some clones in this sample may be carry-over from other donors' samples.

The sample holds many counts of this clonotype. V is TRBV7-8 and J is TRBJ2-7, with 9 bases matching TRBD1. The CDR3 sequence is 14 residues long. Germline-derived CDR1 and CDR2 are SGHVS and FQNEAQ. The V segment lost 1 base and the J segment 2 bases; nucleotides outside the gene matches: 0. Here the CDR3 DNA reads TGTGCCAGCAGCTTAGGACAGGGGGCCTACGAGCAGTACTTC. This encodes CASSLGQGAYEQYF. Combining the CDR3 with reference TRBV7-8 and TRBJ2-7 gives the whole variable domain GAGVSQSPRYKVAKRGQDVALRCDPISGHVSLFWYQQALGQGPEFLTYFQNEAQLDKSGLPSDRFFAERPEGSVSTLKIQRTQQEDSAVYLCASSLGQGAYEQYFGPGTRLTVT.

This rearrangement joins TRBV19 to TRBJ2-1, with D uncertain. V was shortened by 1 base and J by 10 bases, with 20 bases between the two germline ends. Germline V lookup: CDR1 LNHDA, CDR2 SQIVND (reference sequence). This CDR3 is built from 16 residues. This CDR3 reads CASSIVDDTSLVEQFF. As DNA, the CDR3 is TGTGCCAGTAGTATAGTCGACGATACGTCCCTGGTAGAGCAGTTCTTC.

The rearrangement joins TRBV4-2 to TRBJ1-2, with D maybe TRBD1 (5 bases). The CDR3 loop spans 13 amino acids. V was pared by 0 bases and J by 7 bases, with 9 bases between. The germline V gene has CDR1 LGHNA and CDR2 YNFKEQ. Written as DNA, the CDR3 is TGTGCCAGCAGCCAAGACAGTAGGGGTGGCTACACCTTC. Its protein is CASSQDSRGGYTF.

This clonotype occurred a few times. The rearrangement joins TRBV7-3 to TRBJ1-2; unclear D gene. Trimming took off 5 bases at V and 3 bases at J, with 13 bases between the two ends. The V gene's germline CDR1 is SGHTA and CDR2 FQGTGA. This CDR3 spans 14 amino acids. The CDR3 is CASSLAPGDYGYTF. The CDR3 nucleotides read TGTGCCAGCAGCCTTGCCCCGGGCGACTATGGCTACACCTTC.

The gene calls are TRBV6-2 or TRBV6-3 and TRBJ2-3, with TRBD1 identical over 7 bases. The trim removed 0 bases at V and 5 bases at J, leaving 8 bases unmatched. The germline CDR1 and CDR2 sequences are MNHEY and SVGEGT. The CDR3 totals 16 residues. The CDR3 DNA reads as TGTGCCAGCAGTTACTCGTGGGGACAGAAGGGAGATACGCAGTATTTT. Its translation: CASSYSWGQKGDTQYF.

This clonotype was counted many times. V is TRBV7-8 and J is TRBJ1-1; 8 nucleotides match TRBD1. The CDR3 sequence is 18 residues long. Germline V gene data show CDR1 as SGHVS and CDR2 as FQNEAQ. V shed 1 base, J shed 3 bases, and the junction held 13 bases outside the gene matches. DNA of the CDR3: TGTGCCAGCAGCTTAGTGTTACTCCTCGGACAGGGTTACACTGAAGCTTTCTTT. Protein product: CASSLVLLLGQGYTEAFF.

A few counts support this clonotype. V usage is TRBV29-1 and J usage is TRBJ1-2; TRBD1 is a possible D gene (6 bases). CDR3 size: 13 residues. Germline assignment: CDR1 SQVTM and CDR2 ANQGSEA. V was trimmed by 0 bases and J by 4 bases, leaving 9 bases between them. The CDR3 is CSVEETTGYGYTF. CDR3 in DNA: TGCAGCGTTGAAGAAACGACAGGCTATGGCTACACCTTC. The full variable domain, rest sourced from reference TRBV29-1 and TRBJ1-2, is SAVISQKPSRDICQRGTSLTIQCQVDSQVTMMFWYRQQPGQSLTLIATANQGSEATYESGFVIDKFPISRPNLTFSTLTVSNMSPEDSSIYLCSVEETTGYGYTFGSGTRLTVV.

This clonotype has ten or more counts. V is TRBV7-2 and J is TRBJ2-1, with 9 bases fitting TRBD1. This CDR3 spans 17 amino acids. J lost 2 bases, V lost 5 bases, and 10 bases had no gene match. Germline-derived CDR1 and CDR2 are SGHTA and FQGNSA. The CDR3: CASSRSPGTGPYNEQFF. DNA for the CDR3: TGTGCCAGCAGCCGATCGCCCGGGACAGGGCCCTACAATGAGCAGTTCTTC.

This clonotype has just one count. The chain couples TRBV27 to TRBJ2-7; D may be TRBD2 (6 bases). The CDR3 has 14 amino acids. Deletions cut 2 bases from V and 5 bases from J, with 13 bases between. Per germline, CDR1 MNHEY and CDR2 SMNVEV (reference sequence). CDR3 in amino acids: CASSLSPGDHEQYF. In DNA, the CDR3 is TGTGCCAGCAGTTTAAGTCCGGGGGACCACGAGCAGTACTTC.

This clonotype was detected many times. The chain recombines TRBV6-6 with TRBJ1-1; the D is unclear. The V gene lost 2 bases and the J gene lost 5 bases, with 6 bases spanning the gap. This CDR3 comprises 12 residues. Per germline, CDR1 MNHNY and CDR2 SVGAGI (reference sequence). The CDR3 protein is CASSYLETEAFF. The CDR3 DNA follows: TGTGCCAGCAGTTACCTGGAGACTGAAGCTTTCTTT.

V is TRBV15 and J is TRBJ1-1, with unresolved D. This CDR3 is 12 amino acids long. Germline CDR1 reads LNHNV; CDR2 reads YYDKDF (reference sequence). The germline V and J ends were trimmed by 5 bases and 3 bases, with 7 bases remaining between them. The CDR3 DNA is TGTGCCACCAGCCCCACTTACACTGAAGCTTTCTTT. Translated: CATSPTYTEAFF.

CDR3 coding DNA: TGTGCCAGCAGAAGGACAGGGGAAGTTTCACCCCTCCACTTT. This translates into CASRRTGEVSPLHF. J is TRBJ1-6 and V is TRBV6-5; TRBD1 matches 9 bases. Germline V gene lookup returns CDR1 MNHEY and CDR2 SVGAGI. The V segment lost 6 bases and the J segment 9 bases; nucleotides outside the gene matches: 6. There are 14 residues in the CDR3.

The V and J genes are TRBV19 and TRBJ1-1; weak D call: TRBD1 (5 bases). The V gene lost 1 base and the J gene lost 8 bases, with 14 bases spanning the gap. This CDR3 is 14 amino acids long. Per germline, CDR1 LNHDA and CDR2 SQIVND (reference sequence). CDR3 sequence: CASSIGGGGAEAFF. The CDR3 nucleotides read TGTGCCAGTAGTATAGGGGGCGGCGGAGCAGAAGCTTTCTTT. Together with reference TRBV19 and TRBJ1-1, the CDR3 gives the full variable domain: DGGITQSPKYLFRKEGQNVTLSCEQNLNHDAMYWYRQDPGQGLRLIYYSQIVNDFQKGDIAEGYSVSREKKESFPLTVTSAQKNPTAFYLCASSIGGGGAEAFFGQGTRLTVV.

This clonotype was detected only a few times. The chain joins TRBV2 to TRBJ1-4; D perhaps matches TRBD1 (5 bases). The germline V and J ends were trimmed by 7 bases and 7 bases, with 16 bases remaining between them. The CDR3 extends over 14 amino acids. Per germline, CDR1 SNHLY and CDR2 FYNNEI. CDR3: CASTRRQGGEKLFF. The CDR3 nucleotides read TGTGCCAGCACCCGGAGGCAGGGAGGTGAAAAACTGTTTTTT.

The CDR3 loop reads CASSPGTHNEQFF. The CDR3 DNA reads TGTGCCAGCAGCCCCGGGACGCACAATGAGCAGTTCTTC. The J gene is TRBJ2-1, the V gene TRBV9; D is possibly TRBD1 or TRBD2 (5 bases each). The V gene lost 4 bases and the J gene lost 5 bases, with 10 bases spanning the gap. The germline CDR1 and CDR2 sequences are SGDLS and YYNGEE. The CDR3 contains 13 residues.

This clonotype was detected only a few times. CDR3 coding DNA: TGTGCCAGCAGTTCGGGACTAGCGGGGGTTAGTGAGCAGTTCTTC. Residues: CASSSGLAGVSEQFF. The chain employs TRBV27 and TRBJ2-1; TRBD2 matches at 14 bases. V was pared by 4 bases and J by 9 bases, with 5 bases of the junction left unmatched. The germline V gene has CDR1 MNHEY and CDR2 SMNVEV (reference sequence). This CDR3 has 15 amino acids.

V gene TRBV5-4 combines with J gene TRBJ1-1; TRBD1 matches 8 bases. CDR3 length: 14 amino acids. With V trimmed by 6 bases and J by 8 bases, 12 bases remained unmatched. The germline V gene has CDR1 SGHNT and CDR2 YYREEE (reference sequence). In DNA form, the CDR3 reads TGTGCCAGCACCCAGGGACAGGCCAGGACGGAAGCTTTCTTT. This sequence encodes CASTQGQARTEAFF.